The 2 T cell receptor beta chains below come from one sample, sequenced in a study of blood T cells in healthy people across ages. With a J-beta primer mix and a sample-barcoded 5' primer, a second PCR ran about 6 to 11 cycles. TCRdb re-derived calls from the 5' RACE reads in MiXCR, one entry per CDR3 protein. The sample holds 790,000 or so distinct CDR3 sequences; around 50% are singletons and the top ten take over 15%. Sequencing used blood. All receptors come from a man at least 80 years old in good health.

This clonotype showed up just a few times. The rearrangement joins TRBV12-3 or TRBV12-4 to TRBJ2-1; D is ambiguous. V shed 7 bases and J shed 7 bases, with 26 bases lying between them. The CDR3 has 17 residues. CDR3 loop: CASTSHPNYLLLNEQFF. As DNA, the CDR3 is TGTGCCAGCACCTCGCACCCGAACTACCTCTTACTAAATGAGCAGTTCTTC.

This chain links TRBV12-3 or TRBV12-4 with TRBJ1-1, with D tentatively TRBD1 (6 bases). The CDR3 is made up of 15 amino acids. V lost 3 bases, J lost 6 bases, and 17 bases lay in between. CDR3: CASSFALRGRAEAFF. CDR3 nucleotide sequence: TGTGCCAGCAGTTTCGCGTTAAGGGGGAGAGCTGAAGCTTTCTTT.